This T cell receptor beta chain was identified during a study of blood T cell repertoires in COVID-19. About the research overall: From the United States, Italy and Spain came samples of acute and convalescent COVID-19.

Those enrolled, adults aged roughly 18 to 95 years, came from around 25 US areas. This clone was seen more than once but under ten times. Germline CDR1 LNHDA, CDR2 SQIVND (reference sequence). The CDR3 is 18 residues long. V trimming: 4 bases; J trimming: 4 bases; junction bases outside the gene matches: 16. Generated by immunoSEQ multiplex PCR, the TCRdb table keeps only in-frame clones and is missing some. The table has 250,000 to 350,000 clones, approximately 85% seen once. This chain uses TRBV19 with TRBJ1-1; TRBD1 agrees at 9 bases. This sequence originates from a woman between 25 and 40 years old who had recovered from COVID-19. Sequenced input: PBMCs or T cells enriched from blood (not recorded which). For the CDR3, the DNA is TGTGCCAGTAGTACGCAGCCGGAACAGGGGGCCGGGAGCACTGAAGCTTTCTTT. Residues: CASSTQPEQGAGSTEAFF.